What follows describes a single TCR beta chain. Trimming removed 5 bases at V and 2 bases at J, with 16 bases between. The CDR3 has 15 amino acids. Beta-chain TCR CDR3 regions were amplified from RNA transcripts. The workflow started with a first-round RT-PCR run with HTBI primers and then moved on to a second-round multiplex PCR. TCRdb reanalysed the multiplex PCR reads using MiXCR and keeps one entry per CDR3 protein. The sample records fewer than 250,000 distinct CDR3 sequences, 25% to 35% being singletons. As the starting material, roughly 9.8 ml of fresh peripheral blood yielded the PBMCs. This sample is drawn from a study of Graves' ophthalmopathy and Graves' hyperthyroidism.

The gene calls are TRBV12-3 or TRBV12-4 and TRBJ2-7; perhaps TRBD1 as D (6 bases). The specimen was peripheral blood. The sequence was collected from a man aged 50 to 60 with Graves' ophthalmopathy. In nucleotides, the CDR3 is TGTGCCAGCAGTCCGTCGGGACAACTTACCTACGAGCAGTACTTC. It specifies CASSPSGQLTYEQYF.